Shown below are 30 T cell receptor beta chains from a single sample sequenced in a study of CD8 T cells in Susac syndrome. The authors reverse transcribed roughly 0.5 to 1 ug RNA with random hexamers. MiXCR, applied by TCRdb to the immunoSEQ multiplex PCR reads, yields one record per CDR3 protein. The sample shows roughly 180,000 distinct CDR3 sequences, roughly 92% of them seen only once. The sequencing input was CD4+ T cells from PBMCs. All receptors derive from a human donor with multiple sclerosis.

The genes are TRBV20-1 and TRBJ2-1; D not resolved. V was shortened by 5 bases and J by 0 bases, with 11 bases between the two germline ends. The CDR3 totals 14 residues. The V gene's germline CDR1 is DFQATT and CDR2 SNEGSKA (reference sequence). CDR3 coding DNA: TGCAGTGCTGCTCGCCAGAGCTCCTACAATGAGCAGTTCTTC. Translation: CSAARQSSYNEQFF.

This chain uses TRBV12-5 with TRBJ2-1, with 10 bases identical to TRBD1. Trimming at V came to 7 bases and at J to 10 bases, leaving 16 bases not matched to a gene. Germline V gives CDR1 LGHNT, CDR2 FRNRAP. The CDR3 runs 16 residues. CDR3: CASAPLGGGTGVEQFF. CDR3 in DNA: TGTGCTAGTGCTCCTCTCGGGGGGGGGACAGGGGTCGAGCAGTTCTTC.

V and J are TRBV9 and TRBJ2-5; 9 nucleotides match TRBD2. Germline loops: CDR1 SGDLS, CDR2 YYNGEE. This CDR3 has 18 amino acids. The junction had 17 bases not matched to a gene; V was cut back by 3 bases and J by 5 bases. As DNA, the CDR3 is TGTGCCAGCAGCGGGGGTGGGCTAGCGGGGTCTGAGGGGGAGACCCAGTACTTC. Residues: CASSGGGLAGSEGETQYF.

This sequence joins TRBV10-3 and TRBJ2-7, with no clear D. The CDR3 totals 12 residues. Germline CDR1 ENHRY, CDR2 SYGVKD. Trimming left V 3 bases short and J 7 bases short, with 10 bases between. DNA for the CDR3: TGTGCCATCAGTGACGCGTCGGCAGAGCAGTACTTC. Its protein product is CAISDASAEQYF.

This chain joins TRBV2 and TRBJ2-3, with D maybe TRBD2 (5 bases). Trimming removed 6 bases at V and 2 bases at J, with 9 bases between. The germline V gene encodes CDR1 SNHLY and CDR2 FYNNEI. The CDR3 covers 13 residues. CDR3 region: CASSLRDTDTQYF. DNA of the CDR3: TGTGCCAGCAGCCTCCGGGACACAGATACGCAGTATTTT.

The genes are TRBV3-1 and TRBJ2-1; 13 nucleotides line up with TRBD2. This CDR3 spans 15 amino acids. Germline loops: CDR1 LGHDT, CDR2 YNNKEL (reference sequence). Trimming cost V 2 bases and J 10 bases; bases outside gene matches: 5. The CDR3 DNA reads TGTGCCAGCAGCCAAAGTACGGGACTAGCGGGAGAGCAGTTCTTC. It translates to CASSQSTGLAGEQFF.

V usage is TRBV5-4 and J usage is TRBJ1-6, with D possibly TRBD1 on 6 matching bases. V was trimmed by 0 bases and J by 10 bases, leaving 14 bases between them. The length of the CDR3 is 15 residues. The germline gives CDR1 SGHNT, CDR2 YYREEE (reference sequence). The DNA of the CDR3 is TGTGCCAGCAGCTTGGGGACAGATGGCTTGTCACCCCTCCACTTT. This gives the protein CASSLGTDGLSPLHF. The whole variable domain, filled in from reference TRBV5-4 and TRBJ1-6, reads ETGVTQSPTHLIKTRGQQVTLRCSSQSGHNTVSWYQQALGQGPQFIFQYYREEENGRGNFPPRFSGLQFPNYSSELNVNALELDDSALYLCASSLGTDGLSPLHFGNGTRLTVT.

The gene calls are TRBV27 and TRBJ2-1, with D possibly being TRBD2 (7 bases). V was pared by 4 bases and J by 7 bases, with 20 bases between. The CDR3 sequence is 16 residues long. The germline V gene has CDR1 MNHEY and CDR2 SMNVEV (reference sequence). The CDR3 sequence: CASSSTRGGVINEQFF. The CDR3 bases are TGTGCCAGCAGTTCCACGAGGGGGGGGGTGATAAATGAGCAGTTCTTC.

V gene TRBV5-1 combines with J gene TRBJ1-5; D possibly corresponds to TRBD1 (6 bases). The CDR3 spans 16 residues. Germline CDR1 SGHRS, CDR2 YFSETQ. V lost 0 bases, J lost 8 bases, and 18 bases lay in between. The CDR3 sequence is CASSLGTAAGVEPQHF. Written as DNA, the CDR3 is TGCGCCAGCAGCTTGGGGACGGCGGCAGGGGTTGAGCCCCAGCATTTT.

This chain uses TRBV21-1 with TRBJ1-1. TRBV21-1 is labeled a pseudogene. The CDR3 is made up of 17 amino acids. For the CDR3, the DNA is TGTGCCAGCAGCAAAGCCGTGGCAGCAACCCCGAACACTGAAGCTTTCTTT. It specifies CASSKAVAATPNTEAFF.

This chain joins TRBV6-2 or TRBV6-3 and TRBJ1-2; 10 bases agree with TRBD1. Germline V gene sequence: CDR1 MNHEY, CDR2 SVGEGT. Trimming cost V 7 bases and J 4 bases; bases outside gene matches: 3. The CDR3 has 13 amino acids. The CDR3 protein is CASKDRGTYGYTF. CDR3 DNA sequence: TGTGCCAGCAAGGACAGGGGGACCTATGGCTACACCTTC.

The rearrangement links TRBV12-3 or TRBV12-4 to TRBJ2-2; D ambiguous. With 2 bases removed from V and 1 base from J, the gap between germline ends came to 11 bases. The CDR3 totals 16 residues. The CDR3 loop is CASSLMRKKNTGELFF. CDR3 DNA sequence: TGTGCCAGCAGTTTAATGAGGAAAAAGAACACCGGGGAGCTGTTTTTT.

The chain couples TRBV7-9 to TRBJ2-5; D is unresolved. Trimming stripped 3 bases from V and 7 bases from J, with 6 bases between. CDR3 size: 11 residues. In germline, CDR1 is SEHNR, CDR2 FQNEAQ (reference sequence). The CDR3 DNA reads TGTGCCAGCAGCTTCGAAGGGACCCAGTACTTC. This gives the protein CASSFEGTQYF.

The J gene is TRBJ2-3, the V gene TRBV11-2, with TRBD2 identical over 11 bases. Per germline, CDR1 SGHAT and CDR2 FQNNGV. V was pared by 3 bases and J by 8 bases, with 4 bases of the junction left unmatched. This CDR3 has 14 amino acids. This CDR3 reads CASSFSGGAGTQYF. The CDR3 DNA reads as TGTGCCAGCAGCTTTAGCGGGGGGGCGGGTACGCAGTATTTT.

The rearrangement uses TRBV9 and TRBJ2-5; D not certain. Per germline, CDR1 SGDLS and CDR2 YYNGEE. The CDR3 is made up of 14 amino acids. Trimming pared 4 bases from V and 5 bases from J, leaving 15 bases between. Here the CDR3 DNA reads TGTGCCAGCAGCCCTCGACTCCGGCGGGAGACCCAGTACTTC. Translating it yields CASSPRLRRETQYF.

The J gene is TRBJ2-3, the V gene TRBV28; D ambiguous. The CDR3 loop spans 12 amino acids. V was cut by 2 bases and J by 14 bases, with 14 bases left in between. Germline-derived CDR1 and CDR2 are MDHEN and SYDVKM. CDR3 nucleotides: TGTGCCAGCAGTTTAGGGGTTGAATCGACGTATTTT. Amino acids: CASSLGVESTYF.

The chain links TRBV11-2 to TRBJ2-3, with a possible D match to TRBD2 (5 bases). Trimming left V 6 bases short and J 0 bases short, with 19 bases between. Germline V CDR1 and CDR2: SGHAT, FQNNGV. The CDR3 runs to 17 residues. DNA for the CDR3: TGTGCCAGCAGTTTCACCAAGAGGGCGGGCAGCACAGATACGCAGTATTTT. Protein sequence: CASSFTKRAGSTDTQYF.

This CDR3 reads CASSLVGQSTEAFF. The DNA of the CDR3 is TGTGCCAGCAGCTTAGTGGGGCAGTCCACTGAAGCTTTCTTT. This chain uses TRBV7-9 with TRBJ1-1; perhaps TRBD1 as D (5 bases). Germline CDR1 reads SEHNR; CDR2 reads FQNEAQ (reference sequence). V lost 1 base, J lost 4 bases, and 10 bases lay in between. This CDR3 has 14 amino acids. Combining the CDR3 with reference TRBV7-9 and TRBJ1-1 gives the whole variable domain DTGVSQNPRHKITKRGQNVTFRCDPISEHNRLYWYRQTLGQGPEFLTYFQNEAQLEKSRLLSDRFSAERPKGSFSTLEIQRTEQGDSAMYLCASSLVGQSTEAFFGQGTRLTVV.

The rearrangement links TRBV30 to TRBJ2-5; D is possibly TRBD2 (5 bases). In germline, CDR1 is GTSNPN, CDR2 SVGIG (reference sequence). The V and J ends lost 4 bases and 5 bases respectively, with 11 bases between them. The CDR3 contains 12 residues. Here the CDR3 reads CAWTGGGETQYF. In DNA form, the CDR3 reads TGTGCCTGGACCGGAGGTGGGGAGACCCAGTACTTC.

The chain joins TRBV29-1 to TRBJ1-2; 7 nucleotides match TRBD1. The junction had 7 bases not matched to a gene; V was cut back by 3 bases and J by 3 bases. This CDR3 has 14 amino acids. CDR1 is SQVTM and CDR2 is ANQGSEA in the germline V gene. CDR3 nucleotide sequence: TGCAGCGTTGATCCAGGGGGAGACTACTATGGCTACACCTTC. Translating gives CSVDPGGDYYGYTF. Supplemented by reference TRBV29-1 and TRBJ1-2, the full variable domain reads SAVISQKPSRDICQRGTSLTIQCQVDSQVTMMFWYRQQPGQSLTLIATANQGSEATYESGFVIDKFPISRPNLTFSTLTVSNMSPEDSSIYLCSVDPGGDYYGYTFGSGTRLTVV.

The chain couples TRBV27 to TRBJ2-3; D not resolved. V was clipped by 4 bases and J by 1 base, with 9 bases between them. Per the germline V gene, CDR1 is MNHEY and CDR2 is SMNVEV (reference sequence). There are 14 residues in the CDR3. The CDR3: CASSSDWGTDTQYF. The CDR3 coding sequence is TGTGCCAGCAGTTCAGACTGGGGCACAGATACGCAGTATTTT.

The V and J genes are TRBV28 and TRBJ2-3, with no clear D. V shed 7 bases and J shed 2 bases, with 7 bases lying between them. Germline V gene sequence: CDR1 MDHEN, CDR2 SYDVKM. The CDR3 extends over 12 amino acids. CDR3 loop: CASTTVTDTQYF. As DNA, the CDR3 is TGTGCCAGCACGACGGTCACAGATACGCAGTATTTT.

This clonotype was counted once. The rearrangement joins TRBV13 to TRBJ2-3, with unresolved D. Germline lookup yields CDR1 PRHDT and CDR2 FYEKMQ (reference sequence). The CDR3 consists of 14 residues. Trimming removed 4 bases at V and 6 bases at J, with 14 bases between. In DNA, the CDR3 is TGTGCCAGCAGCTCCAGCTACAAGTCGGATACGCAGTATTTT. This translates into CASSSSYKSDTQYF.

The CDR3 sequence: CASSFDPGEKLFF. In nucleotides, the CDR3 is TGTGCCAGCAGCTTCGACCCGGGGGAAAAACTGTTTTTT. The V gene is TRBV11-2, the J gene TRBJ1-4; D unresolved. The CDR3 spans 13 residues. Germline CDR1 and CDR2: SGHAT and FQNNGV. Trimming left V 3 bases short and J 8 bases short, with 10 bases between.

The chain carries TRBV29-1 and TRBJ1-2; D is perhaps TRBD1 (6 bases). Germline V gene data show CDR1 as SQVTM and CDR2 as ANQGSEA. V was clipped by 7 bases and J by 0 bases, with 18 bases between them. The CDR3 is made up of 15 amino acids. CDR3 nucleotides: TGCAGCGCCCGGGACAAGATTTACTCTAACTATGGCTACACCTTC. This gives the protein CSARDKIYSNYGYTF.

DNA of the CDR3: TGTGCCAGCAGCTGGTCTAGCAGAGAGACCCAGTACTTC. Its translation is CASSWSSRETQYF. This chain uses TRBV7-2 with TRBJ2-5; D perhaps matches TRBD2 (5 bases). V lost 4 bases to trimming and J lost 4 bases, with 10 bases between them. Per germline, CDR1 SGHTA and CDR2 FQGNSA. The CDR3 has 13 residues. Looking up the rest from reference TRBV7-2 and TRBJ2-5 gives the full variable domain: GAGVSQSPSNKVTEKGKDVELRCDPISGHTALYWYRQSLGQGLEFLIYFQGNSAPDKSGLPSDRFSAERTGGSVSTLTIQRTQQEDSAVYLCASSWSSRETQYFGPGTRLLVL.

V gene TRBV4-2 combines with J gene TRBJ1-2; D is unresolved. CDR1 and CDR2 from the germline V gene are LGHNA and YNFKEQ. The CDR3 length is 15 residues. Trimming cost V 1 base and J 3 bases, with 12 bases left between them. The CDR3 protein is CASSQGVGSYYGYTF. The CDR3 region has the DNA TGTGCCAGCAGCCAAGGGGTAGGCTCTTACTATGGCTACACCTTC.

The rearrangement uses TRBV29-1 and TRBJ2-5, with 15 bases lining up with TRBD2. After removal of 4 bases from V and 1 base from J, the junction contained 1 base not matched to a gene. The CDR3 covers 15 residues. The germline V gene encodes CDR1 SQVTM and CDR2 ANQGSEA. This CDR3 reads CSVGTSGGAQETQYF. CDR3 nucleotide sequence: TGCAGCGTTGGGACTAGCGGGGGGGCCCAAGAGACCCAGTACTTC.

The chain employs TRBV28 and TRBJ2-5; D gene ambiguous. Deletions cut 6 bases from V and 4 bases from J, with 9 bases between. Germline V gene data show CDR1 as MDHEN and CDR2 as SYDVKM. The CDR3 loop spans 12 amino acids. The CDR3 nucleotides read TGTGCCAGCAGCTCGGGTCCAGAGACCCAGTACTTC. This sequence encodes CASSSGPETQYF.

The V gene is TRBV30, the J gene TRBJ2-1; possibly TRBD2 for D (6 bases). Germline CDR1 reads GTSNPN; CDR2 reads SVGIG (reference sequence). This CDR3 comprises 13 residues. Trimming pared 0 bases from V and 12 bases from J, leaving 15 bases between. The CDR3 here is CAWSVTRAGGQFF. In DNA form, the CDR3 reads TGTGCCTGGAGTGTAACTAGAGCGGGTGGGCAGTTCTTC.